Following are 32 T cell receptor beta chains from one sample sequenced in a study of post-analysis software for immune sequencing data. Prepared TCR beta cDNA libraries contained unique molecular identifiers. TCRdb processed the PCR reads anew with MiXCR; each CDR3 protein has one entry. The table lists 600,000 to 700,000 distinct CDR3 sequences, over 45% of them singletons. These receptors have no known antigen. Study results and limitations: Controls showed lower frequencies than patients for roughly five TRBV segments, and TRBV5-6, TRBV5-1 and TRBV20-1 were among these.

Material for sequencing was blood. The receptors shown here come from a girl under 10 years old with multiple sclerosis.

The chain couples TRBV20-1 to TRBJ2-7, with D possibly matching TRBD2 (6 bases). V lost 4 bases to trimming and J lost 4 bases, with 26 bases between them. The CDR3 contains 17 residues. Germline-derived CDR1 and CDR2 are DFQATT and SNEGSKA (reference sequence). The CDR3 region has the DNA TGCAGTGCTAAAGTACGTAATGTTGGCGGGGCCGGATACGAGCAGTACTTC. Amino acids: CSAKVRNVGGAGYEQYF.

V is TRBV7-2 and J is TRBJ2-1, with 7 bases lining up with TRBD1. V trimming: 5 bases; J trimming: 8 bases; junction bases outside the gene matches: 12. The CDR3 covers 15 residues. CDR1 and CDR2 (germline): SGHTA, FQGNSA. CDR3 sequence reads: CASSGRQGVSDEQFF. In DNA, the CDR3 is TGTGCCAGCAGCGGCCGACAGGGCGTTTCGGATGAGCAGTTCTTC.

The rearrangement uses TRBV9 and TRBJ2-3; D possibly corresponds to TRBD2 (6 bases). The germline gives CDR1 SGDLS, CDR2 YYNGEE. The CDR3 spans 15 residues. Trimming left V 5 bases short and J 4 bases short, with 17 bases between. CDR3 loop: CASSAKHWGADTQYF. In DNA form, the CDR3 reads TGTGCCAGCAGTGCCAAACACTGGGGGGCAGATACGCAGTATTTT.

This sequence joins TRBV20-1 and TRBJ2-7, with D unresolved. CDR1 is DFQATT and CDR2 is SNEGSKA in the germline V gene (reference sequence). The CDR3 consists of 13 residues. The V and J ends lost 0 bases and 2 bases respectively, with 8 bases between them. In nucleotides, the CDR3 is TGCAGTGCTAGAGACGGGCAAACCTACGAGCAGTACTTC. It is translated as CSARDGQTYEQYF.

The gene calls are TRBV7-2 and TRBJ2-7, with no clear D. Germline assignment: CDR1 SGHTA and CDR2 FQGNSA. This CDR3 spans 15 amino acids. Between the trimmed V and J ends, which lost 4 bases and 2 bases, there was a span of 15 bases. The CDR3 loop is CASSYDSDWTYEQYF. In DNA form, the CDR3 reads TGTGCCAGCAGCTACGACTCCGACTGGACCTACGAGCAGTACTTC.

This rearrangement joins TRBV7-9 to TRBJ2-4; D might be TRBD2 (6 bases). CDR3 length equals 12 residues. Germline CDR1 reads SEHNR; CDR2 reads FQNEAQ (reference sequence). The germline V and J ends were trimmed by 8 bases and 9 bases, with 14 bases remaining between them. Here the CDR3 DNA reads TGTGCCAGCGGGACGGCGGGGATCATTCAGTACTTC. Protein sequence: CASGTAGIIQYF.

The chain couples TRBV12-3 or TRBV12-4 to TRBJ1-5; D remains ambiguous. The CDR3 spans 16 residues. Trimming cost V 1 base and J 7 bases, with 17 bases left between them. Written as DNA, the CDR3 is TGTGCCAGCAGTTTAGGGCCGACAACCCTTAGACAGCCCCAGCATTTT. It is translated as CASSLGPTTLRQPQHF.

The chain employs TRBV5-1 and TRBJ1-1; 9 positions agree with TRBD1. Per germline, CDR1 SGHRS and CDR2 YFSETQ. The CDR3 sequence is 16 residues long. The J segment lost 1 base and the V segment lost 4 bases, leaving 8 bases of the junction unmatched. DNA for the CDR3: TGCGCCAGCAGCCCGAACCGGGACAGGGCGAACACTGAAGCTTTCTTT. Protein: CASSPNRDRANTEAFF.

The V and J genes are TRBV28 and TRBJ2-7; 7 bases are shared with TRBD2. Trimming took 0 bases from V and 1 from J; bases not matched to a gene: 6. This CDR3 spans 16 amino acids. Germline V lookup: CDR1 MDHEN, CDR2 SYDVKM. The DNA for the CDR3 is TGTGCCAGCAGTTTATGGCGGGGGATGGCGTCCTACGAGCAGTACTTC. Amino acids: CASSLWRGMASYEQYF.

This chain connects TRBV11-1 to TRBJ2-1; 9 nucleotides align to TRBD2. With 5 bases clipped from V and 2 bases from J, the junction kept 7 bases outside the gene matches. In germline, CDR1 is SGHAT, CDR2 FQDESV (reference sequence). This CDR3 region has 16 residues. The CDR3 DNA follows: TGTGCCAGCAGCGGCCGGCGGGAGGGCCCCTACAATGAGCAGTTCTTC. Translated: CASSGRREGPYNEQFF. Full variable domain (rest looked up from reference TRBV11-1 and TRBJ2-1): EAEVAQSPRYKITEKSQAVAFWCDPISGHATLYWYRQILGQGPELLVQFQDESVVDDSQLPKDRFSAERLKGVDSTLKIQPAELGDSAMYLCASSGRREGPYNEQFFGPGTRLTVL.

The CDR3 loop is CASTDQGYQETQYF. For the CDR3, the DNA is TGTGCCAGCACCGATCAGGGCTACCAAGAGACCCAGTACTTC. V and J are TRBV12-3 or TRBV12-4 and TRBJ2-5, with a weak D call TRBD1 (5 bases). V was shortened by 7 bases and J by 0 bases, with 12 bases between the two germline ends. The CDR3 is made up of 14 amino acids.

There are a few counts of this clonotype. CDR3 residues: CSASNTEAFF. In nucleotides, the CDR3 is TGCAGCGCTTCGAACACTGAAGCTTTCTTT. The rearrangement links TRBV29-1 to TRBJ1-1; D not resolved. Germline V gene data show CDR1 as SQVTM and CDR2 as ANQGSEA. CDR3 size: 10 residues. Trimming shortened V by 7 bases and J by 1 base, and 4 bases separated the two germline ends.

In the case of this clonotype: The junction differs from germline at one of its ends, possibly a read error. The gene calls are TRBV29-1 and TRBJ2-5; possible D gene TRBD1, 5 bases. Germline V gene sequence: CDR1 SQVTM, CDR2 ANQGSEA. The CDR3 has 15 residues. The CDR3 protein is CGVLPRQLPQETQYF. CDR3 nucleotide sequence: TGCGGCGTTCTTCCCCGACAGCTTCCCCAAGAGACCCAGTACTTC.

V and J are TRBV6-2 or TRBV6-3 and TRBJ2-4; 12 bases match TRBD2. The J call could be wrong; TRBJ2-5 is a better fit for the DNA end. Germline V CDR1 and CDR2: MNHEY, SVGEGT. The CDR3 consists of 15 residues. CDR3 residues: CASSRLAGEEETQYF. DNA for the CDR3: TGTGCCAGCAGTCGACTAGCGGGAGAGGAAGAGACCCAGTACTTC.

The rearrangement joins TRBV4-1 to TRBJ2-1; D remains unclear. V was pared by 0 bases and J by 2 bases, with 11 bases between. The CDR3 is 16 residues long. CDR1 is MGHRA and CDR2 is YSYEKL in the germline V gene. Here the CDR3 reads CASSQDSGFTYNEQFF. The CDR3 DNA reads TGCGCCAGCAGCCAAGATTCCGGGTTCACCTACAATGAGCAGTTCTTC.

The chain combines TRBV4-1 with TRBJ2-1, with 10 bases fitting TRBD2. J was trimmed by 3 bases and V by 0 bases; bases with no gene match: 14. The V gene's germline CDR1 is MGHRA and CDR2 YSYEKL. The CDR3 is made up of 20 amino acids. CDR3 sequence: CASSQDPASGSSVVYNEQFF. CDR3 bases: TGCGCCAGCAGCCAAGACCCGGCTAGCGGGAGTTCGGTTGTCTACAATGAGCAGTTCTTC.

CDR3 protein: CAISATQGDIQYF. The CDR3, as DNA: TGTGCCATCAGTGCCACCCAGGGAGACATTCAGTACTTC. The chain employs TRBV10-3 and TRBJ2-4; either TRBD1 or TRBD2 may fit D (5 bases each). V lost 4 bases to trimming and J lost 8 bases, with 12 bases between them. Germline CDR1 is ENHRY and CDR2 is SYGVKD. The CDR3 has 13 amino acids.

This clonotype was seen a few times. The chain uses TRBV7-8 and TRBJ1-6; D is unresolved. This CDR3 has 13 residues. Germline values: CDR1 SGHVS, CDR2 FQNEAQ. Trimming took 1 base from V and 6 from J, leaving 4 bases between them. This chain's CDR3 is CASSLESNSPLHF. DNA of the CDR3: TGTGCCAGCAGCTTAGAAAGTAATTCACCCCTCCACTTT.

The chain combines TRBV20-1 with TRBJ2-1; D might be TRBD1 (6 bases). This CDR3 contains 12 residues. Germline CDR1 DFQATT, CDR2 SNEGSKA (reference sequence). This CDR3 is CSAAGVYNEQFF. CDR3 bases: TGCAGCGCGGCAGGGGTCTACAATGAGCAGTTCTTC.

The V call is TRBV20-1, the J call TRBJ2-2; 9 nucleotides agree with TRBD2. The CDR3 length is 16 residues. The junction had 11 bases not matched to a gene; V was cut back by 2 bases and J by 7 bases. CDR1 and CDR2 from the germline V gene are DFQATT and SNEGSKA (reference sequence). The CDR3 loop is CSARSGASGDGGELFF. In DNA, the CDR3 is TGCAGTGCTAGATCAGGCGCTAGCGGGGATGGCGGGGAGCTGTTTTTT.

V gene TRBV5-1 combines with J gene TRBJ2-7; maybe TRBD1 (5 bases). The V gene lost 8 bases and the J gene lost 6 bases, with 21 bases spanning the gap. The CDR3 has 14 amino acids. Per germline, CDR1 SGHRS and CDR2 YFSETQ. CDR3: CASIELIGAREQYF. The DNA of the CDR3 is TGCGCCAGTATCGAATTGATAGGGGCCCGCGAGCAGTACTTC.

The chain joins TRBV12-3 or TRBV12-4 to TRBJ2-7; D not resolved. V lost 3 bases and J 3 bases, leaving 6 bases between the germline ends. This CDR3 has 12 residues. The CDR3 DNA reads TGTGCCAGCAGTTTGGCCTACTACGAGCAGTACTTC. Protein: CASSLAYYEQYF.

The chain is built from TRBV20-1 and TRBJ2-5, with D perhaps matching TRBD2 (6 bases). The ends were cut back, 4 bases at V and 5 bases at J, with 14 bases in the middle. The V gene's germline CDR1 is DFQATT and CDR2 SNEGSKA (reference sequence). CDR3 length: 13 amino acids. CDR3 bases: TGCAGTGCTACAGACTTAGGAGGGGAGACCCAGTACTTC. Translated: CSATDLGGETQYF.

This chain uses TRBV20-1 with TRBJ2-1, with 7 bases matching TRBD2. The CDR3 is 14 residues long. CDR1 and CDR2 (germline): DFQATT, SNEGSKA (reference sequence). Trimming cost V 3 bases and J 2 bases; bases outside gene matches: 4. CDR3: CSARERGPYNEQFF. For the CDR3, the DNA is TGCAGTGCTAGGGAGCGGGGCCCCTACAATGAGCAGTTCTTC.

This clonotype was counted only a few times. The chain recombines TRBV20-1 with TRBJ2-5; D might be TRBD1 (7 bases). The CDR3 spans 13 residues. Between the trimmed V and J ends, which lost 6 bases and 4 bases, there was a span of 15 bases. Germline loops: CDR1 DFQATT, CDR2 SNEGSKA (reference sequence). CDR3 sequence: CSAMEGARETQYF. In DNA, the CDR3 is TGCAGTGCCATGGAGGGGGCCCGAGAGACCCAGTACTTC.

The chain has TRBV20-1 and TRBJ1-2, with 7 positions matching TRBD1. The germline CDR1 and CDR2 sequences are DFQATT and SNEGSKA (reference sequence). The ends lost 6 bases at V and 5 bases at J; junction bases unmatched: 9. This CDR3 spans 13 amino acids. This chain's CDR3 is CSAKTGTAYGYTF. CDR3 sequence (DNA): TGCAGTGCGAAAACCGGGACAGCTTATGGCTACACCTTC.

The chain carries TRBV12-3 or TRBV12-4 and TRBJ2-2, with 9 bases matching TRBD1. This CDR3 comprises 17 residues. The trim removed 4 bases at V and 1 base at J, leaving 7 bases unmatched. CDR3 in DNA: TGTGCCAGCAGTTCATGGACAGGGGTCCTGAACACCGGGGAGCTGTTTTTT. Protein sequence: CASSSWTGVLNTGELFF.

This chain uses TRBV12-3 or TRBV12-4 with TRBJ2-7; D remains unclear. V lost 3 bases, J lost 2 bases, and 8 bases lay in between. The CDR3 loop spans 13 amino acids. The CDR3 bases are TGTGCCAGCAGTTTCCGACAAACCTACGAGCAGTACTTC. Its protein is CASSFRQTYEQYF.

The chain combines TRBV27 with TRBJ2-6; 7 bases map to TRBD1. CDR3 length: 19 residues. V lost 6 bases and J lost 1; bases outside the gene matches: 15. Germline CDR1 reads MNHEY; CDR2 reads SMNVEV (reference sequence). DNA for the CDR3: TGTGCCAGCAGCATAACAGGGACAGCCGCGCGATCTGGGGCCAACGTCCTGACTTTC. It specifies CASSITGTAARSGANVLTF.

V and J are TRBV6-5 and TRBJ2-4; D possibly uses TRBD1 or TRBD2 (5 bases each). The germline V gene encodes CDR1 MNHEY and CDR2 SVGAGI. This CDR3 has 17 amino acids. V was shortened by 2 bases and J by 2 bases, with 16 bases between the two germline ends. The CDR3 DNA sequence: TGTGCCAGCAGTTACGGAGGTGGGGACCGGACCAAAAACATTCAGTACTTC. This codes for CASSYGGGDRTKNIQYF.

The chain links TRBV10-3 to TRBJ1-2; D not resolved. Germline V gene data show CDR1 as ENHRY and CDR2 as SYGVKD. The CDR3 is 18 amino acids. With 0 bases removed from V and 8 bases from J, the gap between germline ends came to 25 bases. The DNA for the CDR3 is TGTGCCATCAGTGAGTCGGCGAATCGTGGCGTTCAGAAACCGGGCTACACCTTC. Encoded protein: CAISESANRGVQKPGYTF.

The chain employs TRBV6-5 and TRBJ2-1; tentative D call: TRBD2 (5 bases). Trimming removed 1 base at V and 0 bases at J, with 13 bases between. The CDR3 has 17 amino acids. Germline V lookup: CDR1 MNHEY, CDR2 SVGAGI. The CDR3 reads CASSYLPAATSYNEQFF. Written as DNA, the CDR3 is TGTGCCAGCAGTTACTTGCCAGCGGCCACCTCCTACAATGAGCAGTTCTTC.